A selection of T cell receptor beta chains follows, all from one sample in a study of T cells in Graves' hyperthyroidism and ophthalmopathy. TCRdb used MiXCR to reprocess the multiplex PCR reads, holding one entry per CDR3 protein. The table includes about 600,000 distinct CDR3 sequences, about a sixth detected once. The specimen was blood. Receptor source: a woman aged 40 to 50 with Graves' ophthalmopathy. Each CDR3 is given with its conserved first and last residue. Fields, in order: CDR3 length, V gene, J gene, D gene, clone size, CDR3 protein, CDR3 DNA. D genes are given only for firm matches. Size is stated for part of the rows, as once, few or many counts, or as a class when the clone is expanded.

length: 13; V: TRBV3-1; J: TRBJ2-5; D: -; size: -; CDR3: CASSRGTLETQYF; DNA: TGTGCCAGCAGCCGCGGGACGTTGGAGACCCAGTACTTC
length: 13; V: TRBV7-3; J: TRBJ2-1; D: -; size: -; CDR3: CASSLLASDEQFF; DNA: TGTGCCAGCAGTTTACTAGCCTCGGATGAGCAGTTCTTC
length: 14; V: TRBV10-3; J: TRBJ2-1; D: -; size: -; CDR3: CATQTGFSYNEQFF; DNA: TGTGCCACCCAGACAGGATTTTCTTACAATGAGCAGTTCTTC
length: 12; V: TRBV2; J: TRBJ1-2; D: -; size: many; CDR3: CASSVYEGGYTF; DNA: TGTGCCAGCAGTGTTTATGAGGGTGGCTACACCTTC
length: 16; V: TRBV6-1; J: TRBJ2-3; D: -; size: few; CDR3: CASARWSIGTTDTQYF; DNA: TGTGCCAGCGCCCGTTGGAGCATTGGGACGACAGATACGCAGTATTTT
length: 15; V: TRBV18; J: TRBJ2-7; D: TRBD1; size: few; CDR3: CASSPRGTGGNEQYF; DNA: TGTGCCAGCTCACCACGAGGGACAGGGGGCAACGAGCAGTACTTC
length: 14; V: TRBV2; J: TRBJ1-4; D: -; size: many; CDR3: CASSVEDSSEKLFF; DNA: TGTGCCAGCAGTGTCGAGGACAGTTCGGAAAAACTGTTTTTT
length: 14; V: TRBV20-1; J: TRBJ2-7; D: -; size: once; CDR3: CSARAPGDALEQYF; DNA: TGCAGTGCTAGAGCGCCAGGGGACGCCCTGGAGCAGTACTTC
length: 14; V: TRBV2; J: TRBJ2-5; D: -; size: once; CDR3: CASRTGTVGETQYF; DNA: TGTGCCAGCAGGACCGGGACGGTGGGAGAGACCCAGTACTTC
length: 13; V: TRBV20-1; J: TRBJ2-1; D: TRBD2; size: many; CDR3: CSAVSGGDNEQFF; DNA: TGCAGTGCTGTAAGCGGGGGGGACAATGAGCAGTTCTTC
length: 18; V: TRBV7-2; J: TRBJ2-1; D: TRBD2; size: many; CDR3: CASSFGLAGAPSYNEQFF; DNA: TGTGCCAGCAGCTTTGGACTAGCGGGTGCTCCCTCCTACAATGAGCAGTTCTTC
length: 14; V: TRBV30; J: TRBJ1-1; D: TRBD1; size: many; CDR3: CAWSWGQGNTEAFF; DNA: TGTGCCTGGAGTTGGGGACAGGGGAACACTGAAGCTTTCTTT
length: 16; V: TRBV3-1; J: TRBJ2-3; D: TRBD2; size: many; CDR3: CASSPYGGGVPDTQYF; DNA: TGTGCCAGCAGCCCATACGGCGGGGGGGTCCCAGATACGCAGTATTTT
length: 15; V: TRBV6-1; J: TRBJ2-3; D: TRBD2; size: many; CDR3: CASRELAGHTDTQYF; DNA: TGTGCCAGCAGGGAACTAGCGGGGCACACAGATACGCAGTATTTT
length: 14; V: TRBV2; J: TRBJ1-4; D: -; size: many; CDR3: CASSKTGGGEKLFF; DNA: TGTGCCAGCAGTAAGACAGGCGGTGGTGAAAAACTGTTTTTT
length: 13; V: TRBV7-2; J: TRBJ2-1; D: TRBD1; size: many; CDR3: CASSSRTGDEQFF; DNA: TGTGCCAGCAGCTCACGTACAGGGGATGAGCAGTTCTTC
length: 16; V: TRBV13; J: TRBJ2-3; D: TRBD1; size: many; CDR3: CASSPRRDSNTDTQYF; DNA: TGTGCCAGCAGCCCACGCCGGGACAGCAACACAGATACGCAGTATTTT
length: 15; V: TRBV28; J: TRBJ2-4; D: -; size: many; CDR3: CASSLGGGWKNIQYF; DNA: TGTGCCAGCAGTTTAGGAGGAGGGTGGAAAAACATTCAGTACTTC
length: 13; V: TRBV7-6; J: TRBJ1-2; D: -; size: few; CDR3: CASSPGKRDGYTF; DNA: TGTGCCAGCAGTCCCGGTAAGCGGGACGGCTACACCTTC
length: 15; V: TRBV6-1; J: TRBJ1-4; D: -; size: -; CDR3: CASRIRGPSGEKLFF; DNA: TGTGCCAGCAGGATTAGAGGTCCCTCGGGTGAAAAACTGTTTTTT
length: 15; V: TRBV20-1; J: TRBJ1-2; D: -; size: many; CDR3: CSARGKEGGSYGYTF; DNA: TGCAGTGCTAGAGGGAAAGAGGGTGGTAGCTATGGCTACACCTTC
length: 17; V: TRBV5-6; J: TRBJ2-1; D: -; size: few; CDR3: CASSPPRPVNVRNEQFF; DNA: TGTGCCAGCAGCCCACCGAGGCCCGTTAACGTGCGCAATGAGCAGTTCTTC
length: 14; V: TRBV12-3/TRBV12-4; J: TRBJ2-1; D: -; size: many; CDR3: CASSFEGRSNEQFF; DNA: TGTGCCAGCAGTTTCGAAGGGAGAAGCAATGAGCAGTTCTTC
length: 13; V: TRBV30; J: TRBJ1-5; D: -; size: many; CDR3: CAWSVRAQGPQHF; DNA: TGTGCCTGGAGTGTACGCGCTCAGGGGCCCCAGCATTTT
length: 12; V: TRBV10-3; J: TRBJ1-3; D: -; size: -; CDR3: CAMGSSGNTIYF; DNA: TGTGCCATGGGCTCCTCTGGAAACACCATATATTTT
length: 14; V: TRBV30; J: TRBJ1-1; D: TRBD1; size: many; CDR3: CAFRGELLNTEAFF; DNA: TGTGCCTTCAGGGGGGAACTACTGAACACTGAAGCTTTCTTT
length: 12; V: TRBV6-9; J: TRBJ2-1; D: TRBD1; size: few; CDR3: CASSYGTGEQFF; DNA: TGTGCCAGCAGTTACGGGACAGGGGAGCAGTTCTTC
length: 13; V: TRBV2; J: TRBJ1-6; D: TRBD1; size: many; CDR3: CASSGQAQGTLHF; DNA: TGTGCCAGCAGCGGACAGGCCCAGGGGACCCTCCACTTT
length: 12; V: TRBV19; J: TRBJ1-1; D: -; size: few; CDR3: CASTDWNTEAFF; DNA: TGTGCCAGTACGGACTGGAACACTGAAGCTTTCTTT
length: 13; V: TRBV5-6; J: TRBJ1-2; D: -; size: few; CDR3: CASSLEGIYGYTF; DNA: TGTGCCAGCAGCTTGGAGGGTATTTATGGCTACACCTTC
length: 13; V: TRBV20-1; J: TRBJ2-4; D: -; size: -; CDR3: CSARSGLGNIQYF; DNA: TGCAGTGCTAGATCGGGCCTGGGGAACATTCAGTACTTC
length: 15; V: TRBV6-2/TRBV6-3; J: TRBJ2-1; D: -; size: many; CDR3: CASSYKGGDYNEQFF; DNA: TGTGCCAGCAGTTACAAGGGGGGGGACTACAATGAGCAGTTCTTC
length: 14; V: TRBV11-2; J: TRBJ2-2; D: -; size: many; CDR3: CASSPLRNTGELFF; DNA: TGTGCCAGCAGCCCCCTCCGCAACACCGGGGAGCTGTTTTTT
length: 15; V: TRBV11-2; J: TRBJ2-1; D: TRBD1; size: once; CDR3: CASSWGQGAGNEQFF; DNA: TGTGCCAGCAGCTGGGGACAGGGTGCCGGCAATGAGCAGTTCTTC
length: 18; V: TRBV2; J: TRBJ1-5; D: TRBD1; size: many; CDR3: CASSGVRQGLYSNQPQHF; DNA: TGTGCCAGCAGTGGAGTTAGACAGGGCCTTTATAGCAATCAGCCCCAGCATTTT
length: 16; V: TRBV29-1; J: TRBJ1-1; D: -; size: few; CDR3: CSVEANPWGGTGEAFF; DNA: TGCAGCGTTGAAGCTAATCCTTGGGGGGGAACGGGGGAAGCTTTCTTT
length: 14; V: TRBV19; J: TRBJ2-7; D: -; size: few; CDR3: CASSMTSTSYEQYF; DNA: TGTGCCAGTAGTATGACATCTACCTCCTACGAGCAGTACTTC